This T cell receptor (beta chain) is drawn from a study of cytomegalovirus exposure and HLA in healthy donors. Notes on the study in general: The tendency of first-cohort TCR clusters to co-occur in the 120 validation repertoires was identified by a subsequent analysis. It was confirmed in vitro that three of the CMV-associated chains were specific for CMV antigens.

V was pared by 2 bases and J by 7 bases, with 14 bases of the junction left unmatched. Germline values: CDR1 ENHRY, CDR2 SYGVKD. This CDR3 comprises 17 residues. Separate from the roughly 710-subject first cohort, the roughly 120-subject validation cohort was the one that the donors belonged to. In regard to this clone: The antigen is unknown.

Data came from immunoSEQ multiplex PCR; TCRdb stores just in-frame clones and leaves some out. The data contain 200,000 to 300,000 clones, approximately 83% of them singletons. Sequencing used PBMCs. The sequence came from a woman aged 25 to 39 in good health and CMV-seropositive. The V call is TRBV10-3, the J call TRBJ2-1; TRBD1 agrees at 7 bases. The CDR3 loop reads CAISEKDRDAPGNEQFF. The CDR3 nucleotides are TGTGCCATCAGTGAGAAAGACAGGGACGCCCCGGGGAATGAGCAGTTCTTC.